This TCR beta chain was sequenced in a study of T cell changes during pregnancy in multiple sclerosis. Unmatched junction bases numbered 7, after V lost 5 bases and J lost 6 bases. CDR1 and CDR2 from the germline V gene are SEHNR and FQNEAQ (reference sequence). This CDR3 region has 14 residues. Here immunoSEQ multiplex PCR was the method, and the copy in TCRdb shows in-frame clones only, minus some. The sample has around 130,000 clones, around 93% seen once. The chain couples TRBV7-9 to TRBJ2-1; 7 nucleotides match TRBD2. The source was peripheral blood, collected before pregnancy. The TCR sequence derives from a female donor with multiple sclerosis, enrolled in a pregnancy study. The CDR3 DNA reads as TGTGCCAGCAGCCCTACCGGGACTATCAATGAGCAGTTCTTC. Translating it yields CASSPTGTINEQFF.